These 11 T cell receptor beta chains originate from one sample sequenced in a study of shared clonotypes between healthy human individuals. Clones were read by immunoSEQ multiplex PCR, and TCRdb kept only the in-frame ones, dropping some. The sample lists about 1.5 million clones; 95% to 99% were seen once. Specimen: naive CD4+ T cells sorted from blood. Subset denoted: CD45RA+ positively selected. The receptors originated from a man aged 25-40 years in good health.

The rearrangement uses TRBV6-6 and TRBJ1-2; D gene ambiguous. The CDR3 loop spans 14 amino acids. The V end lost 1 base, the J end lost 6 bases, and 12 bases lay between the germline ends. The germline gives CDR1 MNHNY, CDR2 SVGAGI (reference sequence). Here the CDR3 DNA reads TGTGCCAGCAGTTACTTACAATACTCGCATGGCTACACCTTC. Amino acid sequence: CASSYLQYSHGYTF.

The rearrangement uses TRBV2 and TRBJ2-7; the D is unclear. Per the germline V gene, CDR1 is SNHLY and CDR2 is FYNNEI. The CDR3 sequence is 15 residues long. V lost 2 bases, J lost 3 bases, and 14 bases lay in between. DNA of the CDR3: TGTGCCAGCAGTGAATTACGGCAGGCTGTCTACGAGCAGTACTTC. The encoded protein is CASSELRQAVYEQYF.

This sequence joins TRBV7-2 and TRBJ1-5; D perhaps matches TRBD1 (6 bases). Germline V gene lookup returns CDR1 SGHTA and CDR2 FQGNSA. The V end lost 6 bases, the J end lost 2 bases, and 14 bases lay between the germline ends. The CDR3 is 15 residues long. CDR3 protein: CASSRNREGNQPQHF. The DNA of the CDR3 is TGTGCCAGCAGTCGAAACAGGGAGGGCAATCAGCCCCAGCATTTT.

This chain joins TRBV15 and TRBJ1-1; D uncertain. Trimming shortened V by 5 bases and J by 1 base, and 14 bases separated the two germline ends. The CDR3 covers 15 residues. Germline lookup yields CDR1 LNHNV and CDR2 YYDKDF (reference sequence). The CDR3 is CATSPGTVPNTEAFF. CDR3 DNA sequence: TGTGCCACCAGCCCCGGTACAGTCCCGAACACTGAAGCTTTCTTT.

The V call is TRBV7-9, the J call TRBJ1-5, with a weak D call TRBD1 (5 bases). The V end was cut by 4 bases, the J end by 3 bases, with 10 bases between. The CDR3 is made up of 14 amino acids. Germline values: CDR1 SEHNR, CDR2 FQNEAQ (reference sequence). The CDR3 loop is CASSSGQNNQPQHF. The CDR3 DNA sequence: TGTGCCAGCAGCTCTGGACAAAACAATCAGCCCCAGCATTTT. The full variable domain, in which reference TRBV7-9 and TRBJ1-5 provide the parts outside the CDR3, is DTGVSQNPRHKITKRGQNVTFRCDPISEHNRLYWYRQTLGQGPEFLTYFQNEAQLEKSRLLSDRFSAERPKGSFSTLEIQRTEQGDSAMYLCASSSGQNNQPQHFGDGTRLSIL.

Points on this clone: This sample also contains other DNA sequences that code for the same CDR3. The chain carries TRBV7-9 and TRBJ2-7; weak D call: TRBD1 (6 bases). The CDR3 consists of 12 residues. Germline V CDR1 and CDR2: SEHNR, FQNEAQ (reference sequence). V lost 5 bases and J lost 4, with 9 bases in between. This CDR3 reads CASSRTGYEQYF. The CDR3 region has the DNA TGTGCCAGCAGCAGAACAGGGTACGAGCAGTACTTC.

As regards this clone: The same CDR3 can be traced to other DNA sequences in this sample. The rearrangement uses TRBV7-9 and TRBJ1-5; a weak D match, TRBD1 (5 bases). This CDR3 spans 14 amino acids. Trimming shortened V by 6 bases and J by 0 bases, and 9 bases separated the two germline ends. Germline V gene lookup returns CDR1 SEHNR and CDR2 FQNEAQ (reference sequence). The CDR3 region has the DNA TGTGCCAGCAGTCTAAGGGGTAGCAATCAGCCCCAGCATTTT. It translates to CASSLRGSNQPQHF.

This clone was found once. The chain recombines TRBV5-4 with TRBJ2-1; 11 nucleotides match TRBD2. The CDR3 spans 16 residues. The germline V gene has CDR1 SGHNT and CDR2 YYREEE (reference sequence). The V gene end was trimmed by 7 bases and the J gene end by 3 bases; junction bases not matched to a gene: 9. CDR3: CASGQTSGRFYNEQFF. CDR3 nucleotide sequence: TGTGCCAGCGGCCAAACTAGCGGGAGATTCTACAATGAGCAGTTCTTC.

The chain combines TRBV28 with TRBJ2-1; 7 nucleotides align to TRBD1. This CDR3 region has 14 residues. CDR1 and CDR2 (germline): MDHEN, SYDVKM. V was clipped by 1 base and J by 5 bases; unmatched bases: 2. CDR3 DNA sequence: TGTGCCAGCAGTTTATATACAGGGGACAATGAGCAGTTCTTC. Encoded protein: CASSLYTGDNEQFF.

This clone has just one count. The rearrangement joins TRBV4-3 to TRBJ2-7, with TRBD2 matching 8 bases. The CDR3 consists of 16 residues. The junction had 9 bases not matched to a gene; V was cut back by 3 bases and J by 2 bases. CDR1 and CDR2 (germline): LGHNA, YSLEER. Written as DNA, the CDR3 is TGCGCCAGCAGCCACGACTTAAGTAGCGGGGCCTACGAGCAGTACTTC. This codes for CASSHDLSSGAYEQYF.

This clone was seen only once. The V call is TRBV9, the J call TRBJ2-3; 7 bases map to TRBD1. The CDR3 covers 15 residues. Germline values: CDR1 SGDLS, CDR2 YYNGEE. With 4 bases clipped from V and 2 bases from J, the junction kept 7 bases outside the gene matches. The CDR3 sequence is CASSPDRTLTDTQYF. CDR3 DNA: TGTGCCAGCAGCCCGGACAGGACACTCACAGATACGCAGTATTTT.